Listed below are T cell receptor beta chains from one sample, sequenced in a study of T cells in Graves' hyperthyroidism and ophthalmopathy. TCRdb processed the multiplex PCR reads anew with MiXCR; each CDR3 protein has one entry. Of about 560,000 distinct CDR3 sequences in the sample, about a sixth were seen once. Sequenced input: blood. These receptors came from a woman aged 18-29 years with Graves' hyperthyroidism. Each CDR3 is given with its conserved first and last residue. The D gene is left open where the match is weak. Clone size is shown for a subset of rows, as once, few, many or a class of expanded clone.

TRBJ2-3 12 few TRBV20-1 . CSASPPTDTQYF TGCAGTGCTAGTCCGCCGACGGATACGCAGTATTTT
TRBJ2-7 13 few TRBV5-1 TRBD2 CASGAGVSYEQYF TGCGCCAGCGGGGCGGGAGTGTCCTACGAGCAGTACTTC
TRBJ2-5 13 many TRBV6-2/TRBV6-3 TRBD2 CASKAGGRETQYF TGTGCCAGCAAGGCGGGGGGGCGGGAGACCCAGTACTTC
TRBJ2-4 14 . TRBV18 . CASSPSRAKNIQYF TGTGCCAGCTCACCAAGCAGGGCCAAAAACATTCAGTACTTC
TRBJ2-1 20 . TRBV12-3/TRBV12-4 TRBD2 CASSLAPRTSGGSWGNEQFF TGTGCCAGCAGTTTAGCGCCCAGGACTAGCGGGGGGAGCTGGGGAAATGAGCAGTTCTTC
TRBJ2-3 13 . TRBV29-1 TRBD2 CSVSREVKDTQYF TGCAGCGTTTCTCGGGAGGTAAAAGATACGCAGTATTTT
TRBJ1-2 12 many TRBV5-1 . CASSLDTDGYTF TGCGCCAGCAGCTTGGATACGGATGGCTACACCTTC
TRBJ2-2 17 many TRBV3-1 . CASSQVNSLSRTGELFF TGTGCCAGCAGCCAAGTTAACAGTCTGAGTAGAACCGGGGAGCTGTTTTTT
TRBJ2-1 15 few TRBV27 . CASSFAYSSYNEQFF TGTGCCAGCAGTTTTGCGTATAGCTCCTACAATGAGCAGTTCTTC
TRBJ2-7 16 many TRBV28 . CASTPWVSETTYEQYF TGTGCCAGCACCCCATGGGTATCGGAGACGACCTACGAGCAGTACTTC
TRBJ1-3 16 many TRBV3-1 . CASSHIISPSGNTIYF TGTGCCAGCAGCCATATTATATCCCCCTCTGGAAACACCATATATTTT
TRBJ2-7 11 . TRBV2 . CASSVEDEQYF TGTGCCAGCAGTGTGGAAGACGAGCAGTACTTC
TRBJ2-7 15 many TRBV20-1 TRBD2 CSARTLEAGGWEQYF TGCAGTGCTAGAACCTTAGAGGCGGGAGGGTGGGAGCAGTACTTC
TRBJ2-2 15 . TRBV6-1 . CASSEEPGNTGELFF TGTGCCAGCAGTGAGGAGCCCGGGAACACCGGGGAGCTGTTTTTT
TRBJ1-5 11 many TRBV2 . CASRGNQPQHF TGTGCCAGCAGAGGGAATCAGCCCCAGCATTTT
TRBJ1-1 15 . TRBV4-3 . CASSSQNGLNTEAFF TGCGCCAGCAGCTCCCAAAACGGATTGAACACTGAAGCTTTCTTT
TRBJ1-4 13 many TRBV20-1 . CSAGGGYNEKLFF TGCAGTGCGGGAGGGGGGTATAATGAAAAACTGTTTTTT
TRBJ2-3 15 . TRBV29-1 TRBD2 CSALPGGSRTDTQYF TGCAGCGCCCTGCCAGGCGGGAGTCGTACAGATACGCAGTATTTT
TRBJ2-7 12 once TRBV10-2 . CASMAGPYEQYF TGCGCCAGCATGGCGGGTCCTTACGAGCAGTACTTC
TRBJ1-5 13 . TRBV20-1 TRBD1 CSAATGPHQPQHF TGCAGTGCCGCGACAGGGCCCCATCAGCCCCAGCATTTT
TRBJ2-3 16 many TRBV20-1 TRBD2 CSARQRGGLFSDTQYF TGCAGTGCTAGACAACGGGGGGGCTTATTCTCAGATACGCAGTATTTT
TRBJ2-1 10 . TRBV6-1 . CASRWNEQFF TGTGCCAGCCGGTGGAATGAGCAGTTCTTC
TRBJ2-3 13 . TRBV7-6 . CASSLRNRNTQYF TGTGCCAGCAGCTTACGGAATAGGAATACGCAGTATTTT
TRBJ2-7 14 . TRBV6-5 . CASSYVGGSYEQYF TGTGCCAGCAGTTACGTGGGCGGATCCTACGAGCAGTACTTC
TRBJ2-5 18 many TRBV12-3/TRBV12-4 . CASSLSATPSEIQETQYF TGTGCCAGCAGTTTATCCGCCACCCCCAGTGAGATACAAGAGACCCAGTACTTC
TRBJ2-7 14 few TRBV20-1 TRBD1 CSVRDSVHTYEQYF TGCAGCGTCCGGGACAGCGTTCACACCTACGAGCAGTACTTC
TRBJ2-5 14 many TRBV13 . CASSRGRDQETQYF TGTGCCAGCAGCCGCGGACGGGATCAAGAGACCCAGTACTTC
TRBJ2-7 19 many TRBV6-1 TRBD2 CASSEIKGTTRTSSYEQYF TGTGCCAGCAGTGAAATTAAGGGGACTACCAGAACGAGCTCCTACGAGCAGTACTTC
TRBJ1-6 16 few TRBV20-1 TRBD1 CSASPRDRVLNSPLHF TGCAGTGCTAGTCCCCGGGACAGGGTCCTTAATTCACCCCTCCACTTT
TRBJ2-5 14 once TRBV9 TRBD1 CASSVETGTETQYF TGTGCCAGCAGCGTAGAGACAGGGACGGAGACCCAGTACTTC
TRBJ1-2 16 many TRBV7-9 . CASSLAASGANYGYTF TGTGCCAGCAGCTTAGCGGCGTCAGGAGCTAACTATGGCTACACCTTC
TRBJ2-7 14 few TRBV6-1 . CASGGTVRSYEQYF TGTGCCAGCGGAGGCACCGTCCGATCCTACGAGCAGTACTTC
TRBJ1-5 16 many TRBV6-1 . CASSPDRGYSNQPQHF TGTGCCAGCAGCCCCGACAGAGGCTATAGCAATCAGCCCCAGCATTTT
TRBJ2-7 15 few TRBV12-3/TRBV12-4 . CASSLGDSFTYEQYF TGTGCCAGCAGTTTAGGTGACAGCTTTACCTACGAGCAGTACTTC
TRBJ1-2 16 many TRBV7-6 TRBD1 CASSLEAGGPLYGYTF TGTGCCAGCAGCTTAGAGGCAGGGGGCCCGCTCTATGGCTACACCTTC
TRBJ2-6 15 . TRBV12-3/TRBV12-4 . CASSGPASGANVLTF TGTGCCAGCAGTGGACCGGCGTCTGGGGCCAACGTCCTGACTTTC
TRBJ2-7 14 few TRBV29-1 TRBD1 CSVKKQGSRDEQYF TGCAGCGTCAAAAAACAGGGGTCCAGGGACGAGCAGTACTTC
TRBJ2-7 15 . TRBV24-1 . CATTPTGEAGYEQYF TGTGCCACCACTCCGACGGGAGAAGCAGGCTACGAGCAGTACTTC
TRBJ2-1 15 few TRBV6-1 . CASSLTRGTYNEQFF TGTGCCAGCAGTTTGACTAGGGGAACCTACAATGAGCAGTTCTTC
TRBJ2-1 16 many TRBV6-1 TRBD2 CASSEFRGGAINEQFF TGTGCCAGCAGTGAATTCCGCGGGGGGGCCATCAATGAGCAGTTCTTC
TRBJ2-3 13 many TRBV7-2 . CASSLVPGDTQYF TGTGCCAGCAGCTTAGTTCCTGGAGATACGCAGTATTTT
TRBJ2-2 16 . TRBV28 TRBD1 CASTARGTGETGELFF TGTGCCAGCACCGCAAGGGGGACAGGGGAAACCGGGGAGCTGTTTTTT
TRBJ1-1 14 many TRBV7-8 . CASTFGTLDTEAFF TGTGCCAGCACCTTTGGGACCCTTGACACTGAAGCTTTCTTT
TRBJ2-7 14 many TRBV12-3/TRBV12-4 . CASSFKGGSYEQYF TGTGCCAGCAGTTTTAAGGGGGGGTCCTACGAGCAGTACTTC
TRBJ2-3 16 few TRBV12-3/TRBV12-4 TRBD1 CASSWYRGLGADTQYF TGTGCCAGCAGCTGGTACAGGGGGCTGGGGGCAGATACGCAGTATTTT
TRBJ2-3 15 many TRBV29-1 TRBD2 CSGTHLAGEADTQYF TGCAGCGGAACCCATCTAGCGGGAGAGGCAGATACGCAGTATTTT
TRBJ2-7 14 many TRBV28 TRBD1 CASRGQGARYEQYF TGTGCCAGCAGGGGGCAGGGGGCGCGCTACGAGCAGTACTTC
TRBJ2-7 16 . TRBV6-5 TRBD1 CASSYPMDRGRYEQYF TGTGCCAGCAGTTACCCCATGGACAGGGGGAGGTACGAGCAGTACTTC
TRBJ2-7 13 many TRBV11-2 TRBD1 CASRDGTAYEQYF TGTGCCAGCAGAGATGGGACAGCCTACGAGCAGTACTTC
TRBJ1-1 15 many TRBV3-1 . CASSHRQVSNTEAFF TGTGCCAGCAGCCACCGCCAGGTATCGAACACTGAAGCTTTCTTT
TRBJ1-2 11 . TRBV25-1 . CASSVRGGYTF TGTGCCAGCAGTGTTAGAGGTGGCTACACCTTC
TRBJ2-7 13 . TRBV20-1 . CSAPTGDYYEQYF TGCAGTGCTCCGACAGGGGACTACTACGAGCAGTACTTC
TRBJ2-5 15 many TRBV27 . CASKRTATTTETQYF TGTGCCAGCAAGCGGACAGCCACAACGACGGAGACCCAGTACTTC